Presented here are 16 T cell receptor beta chains from one specimen sequenced in a study of T cell responses to AZD1222 COVID-19 vaccine. This table comes from immunoSEQ multiplex PCR, and its TCRdb copy is limited to in-frame clones, with some not included. The profile covers around 58,000 clones, with around 89% appearing a single time and roughly 15% taken by the ten largest. The specimen was peripheral blood, collected 28 days after the second AZD1222 dose. These receptors came from an adult who received the AZD1222 COVID-19 vaccine.

This sequence joins TRBV10-3 and TRBJ1-5, with unresolved D. Germline CDR1 and CDR2: ENHRY and SYGVKD. The CDR3 is 13 residues long. V was shortened by 3 bases and J by 5 bases, with 8 bases between the two germline ends. The CDR3 DNA sequence: TGTGCCATCAGTGACGGGGAAGATCAGCCCCAGCATTTT. It encodes CAISDGEDQPQHF.

This CDR3 reads CASSYRSTGTEGVYEQYF. The CDR3 coding sequence is TGTGCCAGCAGTTACCGATCGACCGGGACAGAGGGCGTCTACGAGCAGTACTTC. The chain recombines TRBV6-2 or TRBV6-3 with TRBJ2-7; 7 bases fit TRBD1. V shed 2 bases, J shed 3 bases, and the junction held 16 bases outside the gene matches. Germline CDR1 and CDR2: MNHEY and SVGEGT. The CDR3 totals 18 residues.

V and J are TRBV4-2 and TRBJ1-6; D gene unclear. Trimming left V 0 bases short and J 10 bases short, with 10 bases between. This CDR3 region has 14 residues. Germline loops: CDR1 LGHNA, CDR2 YNFKEQ. The CDR3: CASSQDGGKSPLHF. CDR3 in DNA: TGTGCCAGCAGCCAAGATGGAGGGAAATCACCCCTCCACTTT.

The gene calls are TRBV7-9 and TRBJ2-7; D not certain. This CDR3 spans 14 amino acids. V was trimmed by 5 bases and J by 7 bases, leaving 18 bases between them. Germline values: CDR1 SEHNR, CDR2 FQNEAQ (reference sequence). The CDR3 sequence is CASSANQESREQYF. CDR3 bases: TGTGCCAGCAGCGCAAACCAGGAGTCAAGGGAGCAGTACTTC.

The CDR3 DNA follows: TGTGCCAGCAGCTTAGCTCAGAACACTGAAGCTTTCTTT. Protein product: CASSLAQNTEAFF. V and J are TRBV7-8 and TRBJ1-1, with D unresolved. The germline gives CDR1 SGHVS, CDR2 FQNEAQ. Trimming took 0 bases from V and 1 from J, leaving 3 bases between them. The CDR3 extends over 13 amino acids.

J is TRBJ1-1 and V is TRBV11-3; 8 bases map to TRBD1. Germline loops: CDR1 SGHNT, CDR2 YENEEA. This CDR3 contains 15 residues. V lost 5 bases and J lost 2; bases outside the gene matches: 7. Here the CDR3 reads CASSRGGQGNTEAFF. The CDR3 nucleotides are TGTGCCAGCAGCAGAGGAGGACAGGGAAACACTGAAGCTTTCTTT.

This sequence joins TRBV12-5 and TRBJ1-4; D uncertain. This CDR3 contains 15 residues. From germline, CDR1 is LGHNT and CDR2 FRNRAP. The V gene lost 7 bases and the J gene lost 4 bases, with 16 bases spanning the gap. Written as DNA, the CDR3 is TGTGCTAGTGCCAGAGACGGCTTAAGTAATGAAAAACTGTTTTTT. Amino acids: CASARDGLSNEKLFF.

This clone was picked up one time. The chain has TRBV4-2 and TRBJ1-5, with D uncertain. The CDR3 is made up of 14 amino acids. Looked up from germline, CDR1 is LGHNA and CDR2 is YNFKEQ. V lost 4 bases, J lost 0 bases, and 7 bases lay in between. Here the CDR3 reads CASSLSVSNQPQHF. The CDR3 region has the DNA TGTGCCAGCAGCCTTTCTGTTAGCAATCAGCCCCAGCATTTT.

V gene TRBV4-1 combines with J gene TRBJ2-1; 11 bases agree with TRBD2. Per germline, CDR1 MGHRA and CDR2 YSYEKL. With 4 bases clipped from V and 6 bases from J, the junction kept 5 bases outside the gene matches. The CDR3 runs to 15 residues. CDR3 coding DNA: TGCGCCAGCAGCCCGGGACTAGCGGCACCCAATGAGCAGTTCTTC. Translating gives CASSPGLAAPNEQFF.

The rearrangement joins TRBV27 to TRBJ1-2, with TRBD1 as a possible D gene (5 bases). The CDR3 has 16 amino acids. V dropped 5 bases and J dropped 6 bases, with 22 bases sitting between them. Per the germline V gene, CDR1 is MNHEY and CDR2 is SMNVEV (reference sequence). CDR3 bases: TGTGCCAGCAGTCCGACGGACACGCGGCCGTCGGATGGCTACACCTTC. This sequence encodes CASSPTDTRPSDGYTF.

The chain links TRBV6-5 to TRBJ2-3; tentatively, D is TRBD1 or TRBD2 (5 bases each). V was trimmed by 6 bases and J by 7 bases, leaving 14 bases between them. The CDR3 spans 13 residues. Germline-derived CDR1 and CDR2 are MNHEY and SVGAGI. In DNA, the CDR3 is TGTGCCAGCAGACCCGGGACCCTCAATACGCAGTATTTT. The encoded protein is CASRPGTLNTQYF.

The J gene is TRBJ2-2, the V gene TRBV29-1; D is perhaps TRBD2 (6 bases). Trimming cost V 4 bases and J 7 bases, with 16 bases left between them. Germline V gene sequence: CDR1 SQVTM, CDR2 ANQGSEA. The CDR3 is made up of 14 amino acids. The CDR3 region is CSVVAASRGGELFF. The CDR3 coding sequence is TGCAGCGTTGTAGCGGCATCGAGGGGCGGGGAGCTGTTTTTT.

The chain is built from TRBV5-1 and TRBJ2-2, with 14 nucleotides matching TRBD2. CDR3 length equals 17 residues. V was pared by 3 bases and J by 4 bases, with 5 bases of the junction left unmatched. The V gene's germline CDR1 is SGHRS and CDR2 YFSETQ. The CDR3 here is CASSSLTSGRVTGELFF. CDR3 DNA: TGCGCCAGCAGCTCGCTGACTAGCGGGAGGGTCACCGGGGAGCTGTTTTTT. The full variable domain, its missing parts supplied by reference TRBV5-1 and TRBJ2-2, is KAGVTQTPRYLIKTRGQQVTLSCSPISGHRSVSWYQQTPGQGLQFLFEYFSETQRNKGNFPGRFSGRQFSNSRSEMNVSTLELGDSALYLCASSSLTSGRVTGELFFGEGSRLTVL.

The chain is built from TRBV5-1 and TRBJ2-1, with 8 bases matching TRBD1. The CDR3 is made up of 15 amino acids. Germline CDR1 and CDR2: SGHRS and YFSETQ. V dropped 0 bases and J dropped 9; count of bases not matched to a gene: 8. The CDR3 region has the DNA TGCGCCAGCAGCTTGGGGACAGGGAGCCGGAGTGAGCAGTTCTTC. It yields the protein CASSLGTGSRSEQFF.

The CDR3 is CASSMTGTSGNTIYF. DNA of the CDR3: TGTGCCAGCAGCATGACAGGCACCTCTGGAAACACCATATATTTT. The V and J genes are TRBV11-2 and TRBJ1-3; D is possibly TRBD1 (6 bases). This CDR3 is built from 15 residues. The germline CDR1 and CDR2 sequences are SGHAT and FQNNGV. V was pared by 5 bases and J by 0 bases, with 11 bases between.

Relative to its sample, this clone is medium-sized (0.01 to 0.1%). The chain uses TRBV5-1 and TRBJ1-5; D may be TRBD1 (6 bases). Germline V lookup: CDR1 SGHRS, CDR2 YFSETQ. V gave up 0 bases and J gave up 7 bases, with 11 bases separating them. The CDR3 is 14 amino acids. The CDR3 loop reads CASSLDGGRQPQHF. DNA of the CDR3: TGCGCCAGCAGCTTGGACGGGGGCAGGCAGCCCCAGCATTTT. The complete variable domain, with remaining parts taken from reference TRBV5-1 and TRBJ1-5, reads KAGVTQTPRYLIKTRGQQVTLSCSPISGHRSVSWYQQTPGQGLQFLFEYFSETQRNKGNFPGRFSGRQFSNSRSEMNVSTLELGDSALYLCASSLDGGRQPQHFGDGTRLSIL.